The clone carrying this T cell receptor beta chain was detected only a few times. Its antigen is unidentified. Produced via immunoSEQ multiplex PCR; TCRdb's table is partial and in-frame only. The repertoire consists of hundreds of clones, with around 20% occurring once and the leading ten covering more than 20%. From germline, CDR1 is SGDLS and CDR2 YYNGEE. This CDR3 has 15 amino acids. V trimming: 0 bases; J trimming: 3 bases; junction bases outside the gene matches: 5. The sample originates from a study of T cells in localized non-small cell lung cancer. Study-level points and caveats: Heterogeneity remains possible because sequencing was limited to only one tumor region. Out of the top 100 tumor clones, a median 57 were seen in adjacent lung. Tumor showed lower T cell clonality than uninvolved adjacent lung, where it was highest.

This chain connects TRBV9 to TRBJ2-7, with 8 bases fitting TRBD2. This TCR was sampled from a man aged 35-69 years with stage III lung adenocarcinoma. Material: normal lung tissue next to the tumor, obtained before any cancer treatment. This chain's CDR3 is CASSVGLAGDYEQYF. The DNA for the CDR3 is TGTGCCAGCAGCGTAGGCCTAGCGGGTGACTACGAGCAGTACTTC.